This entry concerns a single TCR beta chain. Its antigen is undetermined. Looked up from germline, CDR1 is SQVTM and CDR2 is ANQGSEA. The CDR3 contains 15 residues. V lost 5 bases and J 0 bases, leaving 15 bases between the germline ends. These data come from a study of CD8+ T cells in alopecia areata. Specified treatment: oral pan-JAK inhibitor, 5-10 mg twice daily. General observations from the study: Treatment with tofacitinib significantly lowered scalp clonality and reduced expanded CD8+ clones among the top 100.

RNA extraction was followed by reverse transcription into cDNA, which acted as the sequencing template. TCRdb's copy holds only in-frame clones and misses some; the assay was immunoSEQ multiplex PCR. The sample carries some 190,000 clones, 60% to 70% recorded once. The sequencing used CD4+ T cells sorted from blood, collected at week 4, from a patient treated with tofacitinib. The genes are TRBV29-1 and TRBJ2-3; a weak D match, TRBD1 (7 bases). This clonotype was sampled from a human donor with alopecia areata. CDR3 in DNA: TGCAGCGTTTCGGGCAGGGGGGCTAGCACAGATACGCAGTATTTT. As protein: CSVSGRGASTDTQYF.